Listed below are T cell receptor beta chains from one sample, sequenced in a study of blood T cell repertoires in COVID-19. Measured with immunoSEQ multiplex PCR; TCRdb has only the in-frame clones, and not every one. The sample has over 70,000 clones; roughly 88% are singletons. Sequenced sample: peripheral blood. Source of these receptors: a man younger than 30 with COVID-19, enrolled during active disease. Both conserved end residues are part of each CDR3. A D gene is named only where the DNA matches it firmly. Clone size is stated in some rows and not others, as once, few, many or a class when expanded.

d_call j_call v_call clone_size cdr3_nt cdr3_aa
TRBD1 TRBJ1-2 TRBV25-1 . TGTGCCAGCAGTGAATCAGGGACAGGGAGTTATGGCTACACCTTC CASSESGTGSYGYTF
TRBD1 TRBJ1-4 TRBV7-9 . TGTGGGACAGGGGATTCAACTAATGAAAAACTGTTTTTT CGTGDSTNEKLFF
TRBD1 TRBJ2-6 TRBV28 . TGTGCCAGCAGTTTTAGGCAGGGGGTAATCTCTGGGGCCAACGTCCTGACTTTC CASSFRQGVISGANVLTF
. TRBJ1-5 TRBV2 . TGTGCCAGCAGTGAAGACAGGGCGGTCAATCAGCCCCAGCATTTT CASSEDRAVNQPQHF
TRBD1 TRBJ2-2 TRBV9 . TGTGCCAGCGCCGGGACAGACACCGGGGAGCTGTTTTTT CASAGTDTGELFF
. TRBJ1-1 TRBV7-6 . TGTGCCAGCAGCTTAGGAGGGACTCAATCGAACACTGAAGCTTTCTTT CASSLGGTQSNTEAFF
. TRBJ1-1 TRBV14 . TGTGCCAGCAGCCAAGGGTTGGCTCGGGGAGCTTTCTTT CASSQGLARGAFF
TRBD1 TRBJ2-2 TRBV30 once TGTGCCTGGGTACCTCGGACAGGGGGATACACCGGGGAGCTGTTTTTT CAWVPRTGGYTGELFF
. TRBJ1-5 TRBV27 . TGTGCCAGCAGTTTCTGGTCAGGAAGCAATCAGCCCCAGCATTTT CASSFWSGSNQPQHF
. TRBJ1-2 TRBV6-1 . TGTGCCAGCAGTGAATTAGGAGCCTCTAACTATGGCTACACCTTC CASSELGASNYGYTF
TRBD1 TRBJ1-1 TRBV5-1 . TGCGCCAGCAGCTTTACGGACAGGATGAACACTGAAGCTTTCTTT CASSFTDRMNTEAFF
. TRBJ2-5 TRBV5-1 . TGCGCCAGCAGCCACCTTACGCGAAGCCTTGAGACCCAGTACTTC CASSHLTRSLETQYF
TRBD1 TRBJ1-5 TRBV19 once TGTGCCAGTAGCGAACAGGGGGATCAGCCCCAGCATTTT CASSEQGDQPQHF
TRBD2 TRBJ2-7 TRBV4-3 . TGCGCCAGCAGCCAAGATGATCAGCGGGGTTGCTACGAGCAGTACTTC CASSQDDQRGCYEQYF
TRBD1 TRBJ1-5 TRBV19 . TGTGCCAGTAGTATCCAGACAGGGGGAATGGCGCCCCAGCATTTT CASSIQTGGMAPQHF
TRBD1 TRBJ1-6 TRBV28 . TGTGCCAGCTTTGTCAGGGGGCCTAATTCACCCCTCCACTTT CASFVRGPNSPLHF
TRBD2 TRBJ2-7 TRBV11-2 . TGTGCCAGCAGCTTACGGGGGGACCTCAGGGAGCAGTACTTC CASSLRGDLREQYF
TRBD2 TRBJ2-1 TRBV6-5 . TGTGCCAGCAGGGGCGGGACTAGTCAGAATGAGCAGTTCTTC CASRGGTSQNEQFF
TRBD1 TRBJ2-2 TRBV2 once TGTGCCAGCAGTCGACAGGGGCGGGACACCGGGGAGCTGTTTTTT CASSRQGRDTGELFF
. TRBJ2-1 TRBV11-2 . TGTGCCAGCAGCTTAGCAGGTGGTTACAATGAGCAGTTCTTC CASSLAGGYNEQFF
. TRBJ2-1 TRBV7-8 . TGTGCCAGCAGCTTAGGCGGGATGGGATACAATGAGCAGTTCTTC CASSLGGMGYNEQFF
TRBD1 TRBJ2-4 TRBV28 . TGTGCCAGCAGACGTCGACAGGGAACAAAAAACATTCAGTACTTC CASRRRQGTKNIQYF
. TRBJ1-6 TRBV6-5 . TGTGCCAGCAGTTTCCAGGGGTTAGGTAATTCACCCCTCCACTTT CASSFQGLGNSPLHF
. TRBJ1-4 TRBV27 once TGTGCCAGCAGTTTGTCTTGGCTCACTAATGAAAAACTGTTTTTT CASSLSWLTNEKLFF
TRBD2 TRBJ2-5 TRBV5-6 . TGTGCCAGCAGCTTGGCCGTGGGAGGGGAGACCCAGTACTTC CASSLAVGGETQYF
. TRBJ2-7 TRBV7-8 few TGTGCCAGCAGCTTAGAGGGGCTTTATTTGGAGCAGTACTTC CASSLEGLYLEQYF
TRBD1 TRBJ2-7 TRBV7-2 . TGTGCCAGCAGCCTCCGGACAGGGACCTCCTACGAGCAGTACTTC CASSLRTGTSYEQYF
. TRBJ2-7 TRBV6-5 . TGTGCCAGCAGTTCCCCGAGACTAGGGAGCCCCTACGAGCAGTACTTC CASSSPRLGSPYEQYF
. TRBJ1-6 TRBV7-9 . TGTGCCAGCAGCCCCCAGGGTAATTCACCCCTCCACTTT CASSPQGNSPLHF
TRBD1 TRBJ2-5 TRBV7-2 . TGTGCCAGCAGCTCCTGGGACAGGGGGAGAGAGACCCAGTACTTC CASSSWDRGRETQYF
. TRBJ2-7 TRBV9 . TGTGCCAGCAGCGTAACCCAAGGGGGGGACACCTACGAGCAGTACTTC CASSVTQGGDTYEQYF
TRBD2 TRBJ2-3 TRBV10-3 . TGTGCCATCAGTGAGCCAGCGGGAGGGTCAGATACGCAGTATTTT CAISEPAGGSDTQYF
. TRBJ1-5 TRBV20-1 . TGCAGTGCTAGTCTTACAGGAATGACGTTTGGCAATCAGCCCCAGCATTTT CSASLTGMTFGNQPQHF
TRBD2 TRBJ2-7 TRBV27 once TGTGCCAGCAGTTCACACGTTACGGGGATCGGCGGGAGTAGGTACGAGCAGTACTTC CASSSHVTGIGGSRYEQYF
TRBD2 TRBJ2-5 TRBV6-5 . TGTGCCAGCAGGGATACTAGCGGGTTGGGAGAGACCCAGTACTTC CASRDTSGLGETQYF
TRBD2 TRBJ2-5 TRBV2 . TGTGCCAGCCAACACCGGGAGGACCAAGAGACCCAGTACTTC CASQHREDQETQYF
. TRBJ2-3 TRBV6-5 . TGTGCCAGCAGTTACCTCGTGGATACGCAGTATTTT CASSYLVDTQYF
. TRBJ2-7 TRBV30 . TGTGCCTGGAGTGGACTTTCCTACGAGCAGTACTTC CAWSGLSYEQYF
TRBD1 TRBJ2-2 TRBV14 . TGTGCCAGCAGCCAAGATAAGTGGCAGGGGGCCACGAACACCGGGGAGCTGTTTTTT CASSQDKWQGATNTGELFF
. TRBJ2-7 TRBV29-1 few TGCAGCGCTCTAGGGGGGGACACACACTACGAGCAGTACTTC CSALGGDTHYEQYF
. TRBJ1-5 TRBV6-1 . TGTGCCAGCAGTGATGGTAGAACAGGGATTAATCAGCCCCAGCATTTT CASSDGRTGINQPQHF
TRBD2 TRBJ2-5 TRBV30 . TGTGCCTGGAGTGTGGGGTCGTTAGCGGGAACTGTAGAGACCCAGTACTTC CAWSVGSLAGTVETQYF
TRBD1 TRBJ2-1 TRBV5-4 once TGTGCCAGCAGCCTGGACAGGGGGCACTACAATGAGCAGTTCTTC CASSLDRGHYNEQFF
. TRBJ2-1 TRBV29-1 . TGCAGCGTGTCAGGGGGGACTAGAGGCGATGAGCAGTTCTTC CSVSGGTRGDEQFF
TRBD1 TRBJ2-7 TRBV4-3 . TGCGCCAGCAGCCTACATACGATGGGACAGGGGGGAGAGCAGTACTTC CASSLHTMGQGGEQYF
. TRBJ1-1 TRBV28 few TGTGCCAGCATCCGACAGAGAAACACTGAAGCTTTCTTT CASIRQRNTEAFF
. TRBJ1-5 TRBV6-6 . TGTGCCAGCAGCCCTAGGGGAAGCAATCAGCCCCAGCATTTT CASSPRGSNQPQHF
TRBD2 TRBJ2-5 TRBV5-4 . TGTGCCAGCAGCTTGGCGCGACTAGCGGGAGGGCCGGGGGAGACCCAGTACTTC CASSLARLAGGPGETQYF
TRBD2 TRBJ2-7 TRBV5-1 once TGCGCCAGCAGCTTGGACCCCTATAGCGGGAGTAACAGCTACGAGCAGTACTTC CASSLDPYSGSNSYEQYF
TRBD2 TRBJ2-2 TRBV4-2 once TGTGCCAGCAGCCAAGATCGGGGACTAGCGGAACGTCCGAACACCGGGGAGCTGTTTTTT CASSQDRGLAERPNTGELFF
. TRBJ2-7 TRBV4-1 . TGCGCCAGCAGCCAAGAGGAACCCTACAAGACAGAAGACAGGCCGAGCTCCTACGAGCAGTACTTC CASSQEEPYKTEDRPSSYEQYF
TRBD2 TRBJ2-1 TRBV6-5 . TGTGCCAGCAGTTACTCGCTAGCGGCGTCCTACAATGAGCAGTTCTTC CASSYSLAASYNEQFF
. TRBJ2-6 TRBV12-2 . TGTGCAAGTCGCTTAGGGGGACTAGCGGGAGGAGGTTCTGGGGCCAACGTCCTGACTTTC CASRLGGLAGGGSGANVLTF
. TRBJ1-4 TRBV5-5 . TGTGCCAGCAGCTTGTCCTCGGGTGAGAATGAAAAACTGTTTTTT CASSLSSGENEKLFF
TRBD1 TRBJ1-2 TRBV28 few TGTGCCAGCAGTACCCCCGGCAGGGGGAGCTATGGCTACACCTTC CASSTPGRGSYGYTF